This T cell receptor (beta chain) was sequenced during a study of blood T cell repertoires in COVID-19. With 0 bases clipped from V and 5 bases from J, the junction kept 9 bases outside the gene matches. The CDR3 has 18 amino acids. CDR1 is LGHDT and CDR2 is YNNKEL in the germline V gene (reference sequence). The repertoire was sequenced with immunoSEQ multiplex PCR; TCRdb's copy has only in-frame clones and lacks some. The sample includes about 150,000 clones, approximately 80% of them seen just once. The clonotype comes from a man aged 55 to 70 with active or convalescent COVID-19. The chain has TRBV3-1 (or the pseudogene TRBV3-2) and TRBJ2-3; 12 positions agree with TRBD2. The source material was peripheral blood. The CDR3 DNA reads TGTGCCAGCAGCCAAGATCTAGGACTAGCGGGATCGAAAGATACGCAGTATTTT. Translation gives CASSQDLGLAGSKDTQYF.